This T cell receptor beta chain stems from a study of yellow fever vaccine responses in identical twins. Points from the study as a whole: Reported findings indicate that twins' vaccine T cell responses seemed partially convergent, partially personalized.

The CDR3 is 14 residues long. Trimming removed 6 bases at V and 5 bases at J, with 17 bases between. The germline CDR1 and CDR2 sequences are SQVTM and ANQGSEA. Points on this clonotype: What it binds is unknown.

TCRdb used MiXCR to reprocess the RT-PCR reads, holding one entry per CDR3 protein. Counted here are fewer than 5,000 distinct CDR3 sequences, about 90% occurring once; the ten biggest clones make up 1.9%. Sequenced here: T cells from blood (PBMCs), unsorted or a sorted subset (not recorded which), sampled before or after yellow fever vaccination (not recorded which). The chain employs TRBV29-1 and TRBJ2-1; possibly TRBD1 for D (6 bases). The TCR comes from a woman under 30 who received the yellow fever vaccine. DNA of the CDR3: TGCAGCGTCGCCCAGGGGCGACTTAACAATGAGCAGTTCTTC. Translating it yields CSVAQGRLNNEQFF.